The T cell receptor (beta chain) described here comes from a study of T cell responses to AZD1222 COVID-19 vaccine. The table came from immunoSEQ multiplex PCR; TCRdb's copy has only in-frame clones and leaves some out. The sample consists of 95,000 to 100,000 clones, 88% of them appearing once. Germline-derived CDR1 and CDR2 are SGHRS and YFSETQ. V lost 4 bases to trimming and J lost 1 base, with 16 bases between them. The CDR3 length is 16 residues. The origin of this receptor is an adult who received the AZD1222 COVID-19 vaccine. This sample comprised peripheral blood, obtained 28 days after the second AZD1222 dose. The genes are TRBV5-1 and TRBJ2-3; TRBD2 is a possible D gene (6 bases). The CDR3, as DNA: TGCGCCAGCAGCCTAGACGGGGGTCTCCGCACAGATACGCAGTATTTT. Amino acids: CASSLDGGLRTDTQYF.